One and the same sample provided the 28 T cell receptor beta chains below, sequenced in a study of sequential checkpoint blockade in melanoma (dated 2019 in TCRdb). Preparation of the library involved the immunoSEQ multiplex PCR assay. TCRdb stores this immuneACCESS table with in-frame sequences only. Part of the clones is absent; in the studies checked, under half of the shortfall reflects unresolved V genes, and no reason is known for the rest. The sample table holds under 10,000 clones, of which roughly 31% were seen once. The ten largest clones add up to 5% to 6.5% of the sample. The sample's treatment or condition, from its label and the paper: randomized to nivolumab then ipilimumab (arm A) or the reverse (arm B). The sequences come from tumor tissue (inferred from file names), collected from a patient given nivolumab and ipilimumab in sequence. These receptors all come from a human donor with melanoma.

This clone was observed a few times. The chain combines TRBV23-1 with TRBJ2-3, with D possibly TRBD1 on 5 matching bases. TRBV23-1 is an ORF, with its function uncertain. This CDR3 has 13 residues. V was cut by 6 bases and J by 3 bases, with 10 bases left in between. The CDR3, as DNA: TGCGCCAGCAGCTTTACAGGTACAGATACGCAGTATTTT. Protein: CASSFTGTDTQYF.

This clone was counted ten times or more. V is TRBV11-3 and J is TRBJ2-2; possible D gene TRBD1, 6 bases. V lost 4 bases and J 5 bases, leaving 17 bases between the germline ends. The CDR3 has 16 residues. In germline, CDR1 is SGHNT, CDR2 YENEEA. DNA of the CDR3: TGTGCCAGCAGCTCCCGAGGGGACACCCTGACCGGGGAGCTGTTTTTT. Translated, it gives CASSSRGDTLTGELFF.

This clone rates as medium-sized. This rearrangement joins TRBV6-8 to TRBJ1-4; D gene uncertain. V lost 5 bases to trimming and J lost 0 bases, with 7 bases between them. The germline V gene has CDR1 MNHGY and CDR2 SAAAGT. This CDR3 is 14 amino acids long. The CDR3 spells CASSQVATNEKLFF. The DNA of the CDR3 is TGTGCCAGCAGTCAAGTTGCAACTAATGAAAAACTGTTTTTT.

This clone turned up a few times. This chain connects TRBV11-3 to TRBJ1-5; D unclear. The germline gives CDR1 SGHNT, CDR2 YENEEA. Trimming left V 3 bases short and J 0 bases short, with 9 bases between. The CDR3 extends over 15 amino acids. The CDR3 sequence: CASSFTVNSNQPQHF. In DNA, the CDR3 is TGTGCCAGCAGCTTTACGGTGAATAGCAATCAGCCCCAGCATTTT. The variable domain in full, with the rest retrieved from reference TRBV11-3 and TRBJ1-5, is EAGVVQSPRYKIIEKKQPVAFWCNPISGHNTLYWYLQNLGQGPELLIRYENEEAVDDSQLPKDRFSAERLKGVDSTLKIQPAELGDSAVYLCASSFTVNSNQPQHFGDGTRLSIL.

The genes are TRBV7-2 and TRBJ2-7; the D gene is possibly TRBD1 (6 bases). The CDR3 extends over 13 amino acids. V lost 3 bases and J 4 bases, leaving 10 bases between the germline ends. CDR1 SGHTA and CDR2 FQGNSA come from the germline V gene. This CDR3 is CASSFDRSYEQYF. The CDR3 DNA reads as TGTGCCAGCAGCTTCGACAGGTCGTACGAGCAGTACTTC.

This chain connects TRBV5-1 to TRBJ1-6, with D uncertain. The CDR3 spans 14 residues. Germline lookup yields CDR1 SGHRS and CDR2 YFSETQ. V lost 3 bases and J lost 3, with 7 bases in between. CDR3 in DNA: TGCGCCAGCAGCTCAGCATACTATAATTCACCCCTCCACTTT. It is translated as CASSSAYYNSPLHF.

The chain joins TRBV9 to TRBJ2-5; 7 bases match TRBD2. Trimming removed 5 bases from V and 5 bases from J; junction bases left unmatched: 18. The CDR3 has 17 residues. CDR1 SGDLS and CDR2 YYNGEE come from the germline V gene. CDR3 amino acids: CASSDVAWRESEETQYF. As DNA, the CDR3 is TGTGCCAGCAGTGATGTTGCTTGGCGGGAGAGTGAGGAGACCCAGTACTTC.

V and J are TRBV30 and TRBJ2-5; TRBD2 matches at 8 bases. This CDR3 has 13 amino acids. V trimming: 7 bases; J trimming: 5 bases; junction bases outside the gene matches: 9. Per germline, CDR1 GTSNPN and CDR2 SVGIG (reference sequence). The CDR3 reads CASDRTGGETQYF. CDR3 bases: TGTGCCTCAGACCGTACGGGGGGGGAGACCCAGTACTTC.

V is TRBV5-1 and J is TRBJ2-1; 9 bases match TRBD2. CDR1 is SGHRS, CDR2 YFSETQ, per germline. The CDR3 contains 16 residues. V trimming: 0 bases; J trimming: 2 bases; junction bases outside the gene matches: 3. This chain's CDR3 is CASSLVLAGAYNEQFF. DNA for the CDR3: TGCGCCAGCAGCTTGGTTTTAGCGGGAGCCTACAATGAGCAGTTCTTC.

Within the sample, this clone is medium-sized. The gene calls are TRBV6-8 and TRBJ1-1; possibly TRBD1 for D (5 bases). Germline V lookup: CDR1 MNHGY, CDR2 SAAAGT. The CDR3 length is 14 residues. V lost 10 bases, J lost 3 bases, and 18 bases lay in between. The CDR3 sequence is CAIRRDGLDTEAFF. CDR3 DNA sequence: TGTGCCATAAGAAGGGACGGATTGGACACTGAAGCTTTCTTT.

The rearrangement uses TRBV6-8 and TRBJ2-5; 7 positions agree with TRBD2. This CDR3 contains 14 residues. Germline V lookup: CDR1 MNHGY, CDR2 SAAAGT. J lost 5 bases, V lost 7 bases, and 10 bases had no gene match. CDR3 coding DNA: TGTGCCAGCACGAGGGAGGGGTCCCGCGAGACCCAGTACTTC. Encoded protein: CASTREGSRETQYF.

This clone was seen many times. The rearrangement joins TRBV11-3 to TRBJ2-1; 9 positions agree with TRBD1. V lost 4 bases and J lost 4; bases outside the gene matches: 5. Germline assignment: CDR1 SGHNT and CDR2 YENEEA. The CDR3 is 15 amino acids. CDR3 sequence (DNA): TGTGCCAGCAGCTGGGGACAGGGATCATACAATGAGCAGTTCTTC. It yields the protein CASSWGQGSYNEQFF.

This clone showed up many times. The chain carries TRBV11-3 and TRBJ1-2; 7 bases fit TRBD1. The J segment lost 3 bases and the V segment lost 5 bases, leaving 15 bases of the junction unmatched. Germline V gives CDR1 SGHNT, CDR2 YENEEA. The CDR3 runs 17 residues. The CDR3 region is CASSQARGQRLDYGYTF. DNA for the CDR3: TGTGCCAGCAGCCAGGCCCGGGGACAGCGGTTGGACTATGGCTACACCTTC.

The chain recombines TRBV11-3 with TRBJ2-5; TRBD1 matches at 8 bases. J was trimmed by 5 bases and V by 4 bases; bases with no gene match: 6. Germline CDR1 reads SGHNT; CDR2 reads YENEEA. CDR3 size: 14 residues. CDR3 residues: CASSSLTGDETQYF. The CDR3 DNA sequence: TGTGCCAGCAGCTCGTTGACAGGGGACGAGACCCAGTACTTC.

This clone was seen only a few times. The chain joins TRBV6-8 to TRBJ1-2; 7 bases match TRBD1. The length of the CDR3 is 15 residues. The germline V gene has CDR1 MNHGY and CDR2 SAAAGT. Trimming cost V 2 bases and J 0 bases; bases outside gene matches: 3. The CDR3 region is CASSYTGVANYGYTF. CDR3 nucleotides: TGTGCCAGCAGTTACACAGGGGTAGCTAACTATGGCTACACCTTC.

V gene TRBV18 combines with J gene TRBJ1-1, with TRBD1 identical over 7 bases. CDR3 length equals 14 residues. Per the germline V gene, CDR1 is KGHSH and CDR2 is LQKENI. V shed 6 bases and J 5 bases; nucleotides not matched to a gene: 9. CDR3 coding DNA: TGTGCCAGCTCCCGAGAACAGGGGATAACTGAAGCTTTCTTT. Amino acid sequence: CASSREQGITEAFF. Together with reference TRBV18 and TRBJ1-1, the CDR3 gives the full variable domain: NAGVMQNPRHLVRRRGQEARLRCSPMKGHSHVYWYRQLPEEGLKFMVYLQKENIIDESGMPKERFSAEFPKEGPSILRIQQVVRGDSAAYFCASSREQGITEAFFGQGTRLTVV.

This chain joins TRBV19 and TRBJ1-5; D remains unclear. The V gene lost 9 bases and the J gene lost 5 bases, with 14 bases spanning the gap. This CDR3 has 13 residues. Germline V gene sequence: CDR1 LNHDA, CDR2 SQIVND (reference sequence). The CDR3, as DNA: TGTGCCAGCCGCGACCCTCCGCATCAGCCCCAGCATTTT. This translates into CASRDPPHQPQHF.

The chain has TRBV6-8 and TRBJ2-5, with a possible D match to TRBD1 (6 bases). Trimming shortened V by 6 bases and J by 0 bases, and 8 bases separated the two germline ends. From germline, CDR1 is MNHGY and CDR2 SAAAGT. The CDR3 has 13 amino acids. CDR3 bases: TGTGCCAGCAGAACAGGGAACCAAGAGACCCAGTACTTC. Translation gives CASRTGNQETQYF.

This clone appeared a few times. The V call is TRBV7-6, the J call TRBJ2-7; 9 bases match TRBD1. Germline CDR1 SGHVS, CDR2 FNYEAQ. The CDR3 length is 18 residues. J was trimmed by 0 bases and V by 5 bases; bases with no gene match: 14. The DNA for the CDR3 is TGTGCCAGCAGCCTCAATCCGAAGGGGACAGGGCTCTCCTACGAGCAGTACTTC. Translating gives CASSLNPKGTGLSYEQYF.

The genes are TRBV29-1 and TRBJ1-4; D perhaps matches TRBD1 (6 bases). The germline V and J ends were trimmed by 7 bases and 8 bases, with 17 bases remaining between them. The CDR3 has 13 residues. The germline V gene encodes CDR1 SQVTM and CDR2 ANQGSEA. The CDR3 sequence is CSAGGQGKEKLFF. CDR3 nucleotides: TGCAGCGCCGGGGGGCAGGGGAAGGAAAAACTGTTTTTT.

Sample share makes this clone medium-sized. The chain joins TRBV9 to TRBJ2-7; no reliable D call. Germline CDR1 is SGDLS and CDR2 is YYNGEE. Trimming shortened V by 0 bases and J by 2 bases, and 9 bases separated the two germline ends. CDR3 size: 14 residues. CDR3 loop: CASSVGSQPYEQYF. In DNA form, the CDR3 reads TGTGCCAGCAGCGTAGGCTCACAGCCCTACGAGCAGTACTTC.

This clone was counted only a few times. The chain joins TRBV29-1 to TRBJ2-1, with a possible D match to TRBD2 (6 bases). The CDR3 consists of 13 residues. CDR1 SQVTM and CDR2 ANQGSEA come from the germline V gene. V was shortened by 8 bases and J by 7 bases, with 18 bases between the two germline ends. The CDR3 coding sequence is TGCAGCTCAAGTGGGGGAGGACGGAATGAGCAGTTCTTC. Encoded protein: CSSSGGGRNEQFF.

A remark on this clone: Its ends do not fully match the called genes, so a read error is possible. The chain is built from TRBV11-3 and TRBJ2-5; 8 bases line up with TRBD2. CDR3 length: 19 residues. CDR1 and CDR2 (germline): SGHNT, YENEEA. For the CDR3, the DNA is TGTGCTAGCAGCTTAGGGGTAATCGGATTAGCGGGACCTCAAGAGACCCAGTACTTC. The encoded protein is CASSLGVIGLAGPQETQYF.

This chain uses TRBV18 with TRBJ2-7; D call uncertain. Trimming removed 6 bases from V and 0 bases from J, with 9 bases in between. Germline CDR1 and CDR2: KGHSH and LQKENI. The CDR3 runs to 13 residues. The CDR3 coding sequence is TGTGCCAGCTCGTTAGTTACCTCCTACGAGCAGTACTTC. Encoded protein: CASSLVTSYEQYF.

The chain combines TRBV6-8 with TRBJ2-7; D gene unclear. This CDR3 contains 16 residues. CDR1 and CDR2 (germline): MNHGY, SAAAGT. Trimming removed 0 bases at V and 4 bases at J, with 16 bases between. The CDR3 nucleotides are TGTGCCAGCAGTTACTCGATCACCGGAAGCCGATACGAGCAGTACTTC. As protein: CASSYSITGSRYEQYF.

This chain connects TRBV29-1 to TRBJ1-5; D gene unclear. Germline V gene lookup returns CDR1 SQVTM and CDR2 ANQGSEA. Trimming pared 4 bases from V and 0 bases from J, leaving 7 bases between. The CDR3 totals 13 residues. Written as DNA, the CDR3 is TGCAGCGTTGCCCTAGATAGCAATCAGCCCCAGCATTTT. Protein sequence: CSVALDSNQPQHF. The whole variable domain, filled in from reference TRBV29-1 and TRBJ1-5, reads SAVISQKPSRDICQRGTSLTIQCQVDSQVTMMFWYRQQPGQSLTLIATANQGSEATYESGFVIDKFPISRPNLTFSTLTVSNMSPEDSSIYLCSVALDSNQPQHFGDGTRLSIL.

The V call is TRBV6-8, the J call TRBJ1-4; D is uncertain. V shed 7 bases and J shed 6 bases, with 12 bases lying between them. CDR1 MNHGY and CDR2 SAAAGT come from the germline V gene. The CDR3 is made up of 13 amino acids. CDR3 protein: CASTVAQHEKLFF. The DNA for the CDR3 is TGTGCCAGCACGGTAGCACAGCATGAAAAACTGTTTTTT.

The chain couples TRBV30 to TRBJ1-2; 7 nucleotides line up with TRBD1. With V trimmed by 3 bases and J by 3 bases, 10 bases remained unmatched. CDR1 and CDR2 from the germline V gene are GTSNPN and SVGIG (reference sequence). This CDR3 is 15 amino acids long. Here the CDR3 DNA reads TGTGCCTGGAGCCGTCAGGACAGGACATACTATGGCTACACCTTC. Encoded protein: CAWSRQDRTYYGYTF.